In this sample, the clone carrying this TCR beta chain turned up many times. Its antigen is unidentified. The same CDR3 can be traced to other DNA sequences in this sample. A CD45RO/CCR7/CD25/CD127/CD95/CD27 panel sorted naive, central memory, regulatory and stem cell-like memory CD4+ cells. The record originates from a study of beta chain features in type 1 diabetes. Findings of the study overall: Among all four CD4+ subsets, Type 1 diabetes patients had TCRB CDR3s that were moderately but significantly shorter. Sequencing the cDNA could make cells with high TCR expression show up more than they should. Sampled from patients, naive, central memory and Treg TCRB repertoires appeared more similar than those sampled from healthy donors.

V trimming: 6 bases; J trimming: 6 bases; junction bases outside the gene matches: 2. The germline V gene has CDR1 MNHNS and CDR2 SASEGT. This CDR3 has 12 amino acids. What was sequenced were expressed TCRB transcripts, since all of the isolated RNA had been reverse transcribed. Measured with immunoSEQ multiplex PCR; TCRdb has only the in-frame clones, and not every one. The sample comprises almost 350,000 clones, 9.3% of which are singletons, and over 0.95% rests with the top ten. Sequences were obtained from central memory CD4+ T cells from blood. This sequence joins TRBV6-1 and TRBJ2-4, with 7 bases matching TRBD1. The clonotype originates from a young man with type 1 diabetes. The CDR3 here is CASSRQGNIQYF. The CDR3 DNA is TGTGCCAGCAGCCGACAGGGAAACATTCAGTACTTC.